These T cell receptor beta chains were read from a single sample in a study of shared clonotypes between healthy human individuals. The repertoire was sequenced with immunoSEQ multiplex PCR; TCRdb's copy has only in-frame clones and lacks some. The sample holds about 110,000 clones, around two thirds seen once. The sequenced material came from memory CD8+ T cells sorted from blood. The receptors originated from a woman in her 30s in good health. CDR3s include the opening cysteine and the closing phenylalanine or tryptophan. D genes are given only for firm matches. Some rows have no size entry. The others give once, few or many, or a class for an expanded clone.

j_call,clone_size,d_call,v_call,cdr3_nt,cdr3_aa
TRBJ2-1,once,TRBD1,TRBV29-1,TGCAGCGTTGATACGACCGGGACAGGATACAATGAGCAGTTCTTC,CSVDTTGTGYNEQFF
TRBJ1-1,-,-,TRBV5-1,TGCGCCAGCAGCCTCCCCGATGGGACTGAAGCTTTCTTT,CASSLPDGTEAFF
TRBJ2-3,-,-,TRBV25-1,TGTGCCAGCAGTCCGGACATTCCAACTAGCACAGATACGCAGTATTTT,CASSPDIPTSTDTQYF
TRBJ2-1,many,-,TRBV19,TGTGCCAGTAGTCCCGGGGGTGAGCAGTTCTTC,CASSPGGEQFF
TRBJ2-5,-,-,TRBV7-3,TGTGCCAGCAGCCCAATGAGGGGGGAGACCCAGTACTTC,CASSPMRGETQYF
TRBJ2-7,-,-,TRBV25-1,TGTGCCAGCAGTCGCGCATCCTACGAGCAGTACTTC,CASSRASYEQYF
TRBJ2-1,once,-,TRBV10-3,TGTGCCATCAGTGAGCCCTCAGGGGAAAAGTACAATGAGCAGTTCTTC,CAISEPSGEKYNEQFF
TRBJ2-7,-,TRBD2,TRBV7-2,TGTGCCAGCAGCCCCAAGTACGGCGGGAGGCCCAGCTACGAGCAGTACTTC,CASSPKYGGRPSYEQYF
TRBJ2-2,many,-,TRBV6-4,TGTGCCAGCGGCGAAGGGCCCACCGGGGAGCTGTTTTTT,CASGEGPTGELFF
TRBJ2-7,-,TRBD1,TRBV7-8,TGTGCCAGCAGCTCCCACCGGGACAGGGGATACGAGCAGTACTTC,CASSSHRDRGYEQYF
TRBJ2-1,few,-,TRBV28,TGTGCCAGCACCGACTGGTACAGCTCCTACAATGAGCAGTTCTTC,CASTDWYSSYNEQFF
TRBJ1-2,few,TRBD1,TRBV27,TGTGCCAGCAGCCTTCGGGGACAGGGTAACTATGGCTACACCTTC,CASSLRGQGNYGYTF
TRBJ2-7,few,-,TRBV2,TGTGCCAGCAGTGGAGAGACTAGCTCCTACGAGCAGTACTTC,CASSGETSSYEQYF
TRBJ2-7,-,TRBD1,TRBV7-2,TGTGCCAGCAGCCAAAGAGGGACAGGGGATAGAAGCTACGAGCAGTACTTC,CASSQRGTGDRSYEQYF
TRBJ2-7,-,-,TRBV19,TGTGCCAGTAGTATCTCCGGTTACTACGAGCAGTACTTC,CASSISGYYEQYF
TRBJ2-7,once,TRBD2,TRBV15,TGTGCCACCAGCAGAGATCCTTTAGGAAGACTAGCGGGGACGTACGAGCAGTACTTC,CATSRDPLGRLAGTYEQYF
TRBJ2-1,-,-,TRBV29-1,TGCAGCGTTCCAGGAGCTAGCTCCTACAATGAGCAGTTCTTC,CSVPGASSYNEQFF
TRBJ2-2,-,TRBD2,TRBV28,TGTGCCAGCAGCCCTCAGCGGGATATCGGGGAGCTGTTTTTT,CASSPQRDIGELFF
TRBJ1-2,-,-,TRBV7-9,TGTGCCAGCAGCTCAACCCAGGGGAACTATGGCTACACCTTC,CASSSTQGNYGYTF
TRBJ2-7,-,-,TRBV7-2,TGTGCCAGCAGCTTAGGTGGGGTTGGCGAGCAGTACTTC,CASSLGGVGEQYF
TRBJ1-5,-,-,TRBV28,TGTGCCAGCAGTATCCGACTGGGGCGAGGCAATCAGCCCCAGCATTTT,CASSIRLGRGNQPQHF
TRBJ2-5,-,-,TRBV5-1,TGCGCCAGCAGCTTGGACGGGGAAGAGACCCAGTACTTC,CASSLDGEETQYF
TRBJ2-7,-,TRBD1,TRBV15,TGTGCCACCAGCGCGCAAACCGGGACAGGGGGCCACGAGCAGTACTTC,CATSAQTGTGGHEQYF
TRBJ2-1,-,-,TRBV27,TGTGCCAGCAGTTTACGCCCTCGGGGGGCGGTCTCCTACAATGAGCAGTTCTTC,CASSLRPRGAVSYNEQFF
TRBJ2-5,-,-,TRBV5-1,TGCGCCAGCAGCCAAGAGACCCAGTACTTC,CASSQETQYF
TRBJ1-6,few,TRBD1,TRBV19,TGTGCCAGCTCCGGGACAGGGGTTTCACCCCTCCACTTT,CASSGTGVSPLHF
TRBJ2-1,-,-,TRBV14,TGTGCCAGCAGCCCGGGACCAAAGGGGCAGTTCTTC,CASSPGPKGQFF
TRBJ1-2,medium-sized,-,TRBV6-5,TGTGCCAGCAGTCTCCAGGGAGGGGCTGATGGCTACACCTTC,CASSLQGGADGYTF
TRBJ2-1,few,-,TRBV5-5,TGTGCCAGCAGCTTGCCGGACTTTAATGAGCAGTTCTTC,CASSLPDFNEQFF
TRBJ1-5,few,-,TRBV13,TGTGCCAGCAGCTTAGGGGGCCATCAGCCCCAGCATTTT,CASSLGGHQPQHF
TRBJ1-1,-,TRBD1,TRBV27,TGTGCCAGCAGTCCCCGGGGCAGGGGGCAGGTCACTGAAGCTTTCTTT,CASSPRGRGQVTEAFF
TRBJ1-1,-,-,TRBV21-1,TGTGCCAGCAGCAAAGTGAAGCAGGGATCCCCCCTGAACACTGAAGCTTTCTTT,CASSKVKQGSPLNTEAFF
TRBJ2-7,once,TRBD1,TRBV18,TGTGCCAGCTCACCACGACAGGGAACCTACGAGCAGTACTTC,CASSPRQGTYEQYF
TRBJ2-6,once,TRBD2,TRBV9,TGTGCCAGCAGCGCCCGTTGGACTAGCGGGAGCTCTGGGGCCAACGTCCTGACTTTC,CASSARWTSGSSGANVLTF
TRBJ1-5,few,-,TRBV6-6,TGTGCCAGCAGCGCCGGGTCCGGAGGGCAGCCCCAGCATTTT,CASSAGSGGQPQHF
TRBJ2-2,-,-,TRBV9,TGTGCCAGCAGCGTAGCGACCCTTACCGGGGAGCTGTTTTTT,CASSVATLTGELFF
TRBJ2-7,few,TRBD1,TRBV30,TGTGCCTGGAGTGTCGGGCAGGGGGTTCTCTACGAGCAGTACTTC,CAWSVGQGVLYEQYF
TRBJ2-1,-,TRBD2,TRBV2,TGTGCCAGCAGAGTCGGTCGGACTAGCGGGCATCCAAGCTCCTACAATGAGCAGTTCTTC,CASRVGRTSGHPSSYNEQFF
TRBJ2-1,-,-,TRBV7-9,TGTGCCAGCAGCCCGCGGGCCTACAACAATGAGCAGTTCTTC,CASSPRAYNNEQFF
TRBJ1-1,-,TRBD1,TRBV29-1,TGCAGCGTGAAGGGGACAGGGAGTAATTCTGAAGCTTTCTTT,CSVKGTGSNSEAFF
TRBJ2-7,-,-,TRBV25-1,TGTGCCAGCAGTGGAAGTTACTCCTACGAGCAGTACTTC,CASSGSYSYEQYF
TRBJ1-5,-,TRBD1,TRBV27,TGTGCCAGCACGACAGGGAATCAGCCCCAGCATTTT,CASTTGNQPQHF
TRBJ2-5,-,-,TRBV7-9,TGTGCCAGCAGTCCCACCACTACTCCCCCACAAGAGACCCAGTACTTC,CASSPTTTPPQETQYF
TRBJ2-7,few,-,TRBV6-4,TGTGCCAGCAGTGCCGACGCGACAGGTCGTAACGAGCAGTACTTC,CASSADATGRNEQYF
TRBJ2-7,-,-,TRBV29-1,TGCAGCGTTGAGGAGTCCCCCTACGAGCAGTACTTC,CSVEESPYEQYF